This T cell receptor beta chain was identified during a study of CD8+ T cells in alopecia areata. Study information: Tofacitinib ran for 6 to 18 months before 6 months off drug.

RNA was extracted and reverse transcribed into cDNA as the sequencing template. Method: immunoSEQ multiplex PCR; TCRdb's copy keeps in-frame clones and lacks some. The sample includes 200,000 or so clones, 50% to 60% of them seen just once. Trimming stripped 8 bases from V and 6 bases from J, with 11 bases between. The germline gives CDR1 SQVTM, CDR2 ANQGSEA. CDR3 size: 11 residues. The V call is TRBV29-1, the J call TRBJ2-4; D is perhaps TRBD1 or TRBD2 (5 bases each). The sequence was obtained from a human donor with alopecia areata. The specimen comprised CD4+ T cells sorted from blood, sampled at week 0. CDR3 nucleotides: TGCAGCTCCCGGGACGGAAACATTCAGTACTTC. Translated, it gives CSSRDGNIQYF.